Following are 20 T cell receptor beta chains from one sample sequenced in a study of human CD8 memory T cell subsets. UMI-labeled 5' RACE was used, and it produced the TCR beta libraries. Following a re-call of the 5' RACE reads, TCRdb has one entry per CDR3 protein and lacks DNA. The sample's table shows over 7,000 distinct CDR3 sequences. The sequenced sample was CD8+ T cells from PBMCs. The source of these receptors is a human donor in good health.

The chain joins TRBV5-1 to TRBJ1-1. Per germline, CDR1 SGHRS and CDR2 YFSETQ. The CDR3 totals 15 residues. The CDR3 region is CASSLYGRSDTEAFF.

The CDR3 is CASRPPNSGLYTEAFF. The gene calls are TRBV6-2 or TRBV6-3 and TRBJ1-1; TCRdb selects TRBD1, and the lack of DNA leaves this call unchecked. Germline values: CDR1 MNHEY, CDR2 SVGEGT. CDR3 length: 16 amino acids.

The genes are TRBV7-2 and TRBJ2-3; the TCRdb call, TRBD2, lacks DNA for checking. The germline gives CDR1 SGHTA, CDR2 FQGNSA. This CDR3 is built from 15 residues. The CDR3 loop reads CASSLILAGGDTQYF.

This chain links TRBV7-2 with TRBJ2-7; the TCRdb call, TRBD1, lacks DNA for checking. This CDR3 contains 14 residues. CDR1 is SGHTA, CDR2 FQGNSA, per germline. The CDR3 region is CASSLAPPGGEQYF.

The rearrangement joins TRBV4-1 to TRBJ1-2; TCRdb's assignment of TRBD1 cannot be checked, as there is no DNA. Germline V lookup: CDR1 MGHRA, CDR2 YSYEKL. This CDR3 has 18 residues. CDR3 sequence: CASSQDRVWTGHNYGYTF.

The chain combines TRBV13 with TRBJ1-1. The CDR3 is 14 residues long. Germline loops: CDR1 PRHDT, CDR2 FYEKMQ (reference sequence). CDR3 amino acids: CASSLGGPHTEAFF.

CDR3 residues: CASGGPGTGELFF. This chain uses TRBV4-1 with TRBJ2-2; TCRdb indicates TRBD2, and absent DNA this call remains unverified. The germline gives CDR1 MGHRA, CDR2 YSYEKL. The length of the CDR3 is 13 residues.

This sequence joins TRBV12-3 or TRBV12-4 and TRBJ2-3; the TRBD2 assignment by TCRdb is unverifiable without DNA. The CDR3 consists of 17 residues. The CDR3 reads CASSSGSSGGVSDTQYF.

The chain joins TRBV5-5 to TRBJ1-1. Looked up from germline, CDR1 is SGHKS and CDR2 is YYEKEE (reference sequence). The CDR3 spans 15 residues. The CDR3 spells CASSPPSGGIAEAFF. The full variable domain, completed using reference TRBV5-5 and TRBJ1-1, is DAGVTQSPTHLIKTRGQQVTLRCSPISGHKSVSWYQQVLGQGPQFIFQYYEKEERGRGNFPDRFSARQFPNYSSELNVNALLLGDSALYLCASSPPSGGIAEAFFGQGTRLTVV.

Considering frequency, this clonotype is large. This sequence joins TRBV4-1 and TRBJ2-5; the D call from TCRdb, TRBD2, cannot be confirmed without DNA. The CDR3 runs 16 residues. Germline V CDR1 and CDR2: MGHRA, YSYEKL. This chain's CDR3 is CASSQDGLAGGETQYF.

This rearrangement joins TRBV7-9 to TRBJ2-4; TCRdb picks TRBD1, but there is no DNA to check that call. Germline V gene sequence: CDR1 SEHNR, CDR2 FQNEAQ (reference sequence). The CDR3 sequence is 12 residues long. The CDR3 sequence is CASSPQGNIQYF.

The chain is built from TRBV11-2 and TRBJ2-3; TCRdb selects TRBD2, and the lack of DNA leaves this call unchecked. This CDR3 region has 18 residues. Germline CDR1 reads SGHAT; CDR2 reads FQNNGV. This CDR3 reads CASSLGTSGRADRGTQYF.

This chain links TRBV7-9 with TRBJ2-7; TCRdb picks TRBD2, but there is no DNA to check that call. CDR1 SEHNR and CDR2 FQNEAQ come from the germline V gene (reference sequence). CDR3 length equals 14 residues. CDR3: CASSLGPSSYEQYF.

This chain links TRBV28 with TRBJ1-2; the D call of TRBD1 rests on TCRdb alone, since no DNA is present to check it. There are 12 residues in the CDR3. From germline, CDR1 is MDHEN and CDR2 SYDVKM. CDR3 region: CASSRRATGYTF.

This clonotype is medium-sized by frequency. J is TRBJ2-7 and V is TRBV20-1; the TCRdb call, TRBD1, lacks DNA for checking. CDR1 and CDR2 (germline): DFQATT, SNEGSKA (reference sequence). The CDR3 totals 13 residues. CDR3 region: CSAPTDTGGEQYF.

The chain has TRBV6-6 and TRBJ2-3; absent DNA, TCRdb's TRBD2 call cannot be checked. The germline V gene has CDR1 MNHNY and CDR2 SVGAGI (reference sequence). This CDR3 comprises 15 residues. The CDR3 loop is CASTPKLEGTDTQYF.

The gene calls are TRBV10-1 and TRBJ2-7; TCRdb's assignment of TRBD1 cannot be checked, as there is no DNA. This CDR3 is built from 14 residues. Germline V gene data show CDR1 as WNHNN and CDR2 as SYGVQD (reference sequence). CDR3 residues: CASSGGTGAYEQYF.

The V call is TRBV12-3 or TRBV12-4, the J call TRBJ1-6; TCRdb's D call, TRBD1, is unchecked because there is no DNA. The length of the CDR3 is 17 residues. The CDR3 is CASSLGAKGLGNSPLHF.

The chain uses TRBV7-2 and TRBJ2-1; the D call from TCRdb, TRBD1, cannot be confirmed without DNA. This CDR3 has 15 residues. CDR1 is SGHTA, CDR2 FQGNSA, per germline. CDR3 sequence reads: CASSSGTTSYNEQFF.

By frequency, this clonotype registers medium-sized (0.01 to 0.1%). J is TRBJ2-2 and V is TRBV5-5; without DNA, the TCRdb call of TRBD1 cannot be checked. Germline V lookup: CDR1 SGHKS, CDR2 YYEKEE (reference sequence). CDR3 length: 16 amino acids. CDR3 region: CASLRDRGTDTGELFF.